This T cell receptor (beta chain) was found in a study of blood T cell repertoires in COVID-19 (dated by TCRdb to about 2020). Background for the entire study: Samples covering the acute and convalescent phases of COVID-19 were provided by collaborators in the United States, Italy and Spain. Deeply sampled blood TCRbeta repertoires from subjects exposed to, actively infected with, or recovered from COVID-19 were included in the dataset. The material from the prospective study consisted of cDNA or gDNA derived from T cells, B-cell-depleted T cells, or PBMCs. The samples were drawn from two sources: the first 160 participants of the ongoing ImmuneRACE study, and 950 to 1,500 subjects contributed by 6 global collaborators. Sample metadata almost always included a de-identified subject ID, COVID-19 status, age in years and sex. The repertoires were released in a freely available public database meant as a resource for research on the immune response to SARS-CoV-2. Where HLA class I and class II types were available, the types were taken from metadata supplied by the sample provider, not from assay-based typing. Summary of the overall study and its limitations: The quantity of clinical and demographic metadata differed by source and by participant and was supplied without curation.

CDR1 and CDR2 (SEHNR, FQNEAQ) derive from the germline V gene (reference sequence). The CDR3 contains 14 residues, cysteine and phenylalanine counted. Only CDR3 DNA remains: 42 bases, in frame from the first base. The junction shows trimming of 1 base on V and 4 bases on J, plus 10 bases between the germline ends. With regard to this clone: It lacks a known antigen. No quality values exist for individual bases; no much larger clone is one base distant.

One collaborating source in Seattle enrolled patients while the patients were actively infected and followed the patients over time throughout the course of disease. Each collaborating institution followed its own protocols to collect whole blood in K2EDTA tubes. Collaborator samples were shipped for TCRbeta analysis as frozen whole blood, isolated PBMCs, or DNA extracted from either sample type. The immunoSEQ Assay, a bias-controlled multiplex PCR, was used to amplify TCRbeta CDR3 regions from genomic DNA. For the original study's pipeline: The number of nucleated cells in each sample was estimated by amplification of reference gene primers within the assay. Sequence reads were collapsed and filtered to measure the absolute abundance of every unique TCRbeta CDR3 rearrangement. For each sample, productive Simpson clonality was calculated by taking the square root of Simpson's diversity index across productive rearrangements. TCRdb provides this immuneACCESS table in a form limited to in-frame rearrangements. Some clones are lacking; in checked studies, under half of them reflect an unresolved V gene, and why the rest are absent is not known. V and J calls and clone size are copied from that table; D and trimming were computed from the DNA. The sample records hundreds of thousands of clones, roughly four fifths of which are singletons. The ten largest make up roughly 8% of the sample.

The receptor comes from an elderly woman with COVID-19, enrolled during active disease. The sequenced sample was peripheral blood. The V and J genes are TRBV7-9 and TRBJ1-2; the D region possibly corresponds to TRBD1 (6 bases align). The nucleotide sequence reads TGTGCCAGCAGCTTAGGGACAGAGAGCTATGGCTACACCTTC. Translated, this is CASSLGTESYGYTF.